A selection of T cell receptor beta chains follows, all from one sample in a study of blood T cells in healthy people across ages. TCRdb reanalysed the 5' RACE reads using MiXCR and keeps one entry per CDR3 protein. The sample has 1.4 million or so distinct CDR3 sequences, 35% to 45% seen once. The sequenced sample was blood. These receptors came from a woman under 30 in good health. Each CDR3 is given with its conserved first and last residue. Each record gives: CDR3 DNA, CDR3 protein, clone size, J gene, V gene, D gene. A D gene is named only where the DNA matches it firmly. Only some rows state a clone size, as once, few, many or a class for expanded clones.

TGTGCCAGCAGCGCGAGGGGGAGGAACACCGGGGAGCTGTTTTTT | CASSARGRNTGELFF | few | TRBJ2-2 | TRBV9 | .
TGTGCCAGCAGTTACGGTTTTGGCTACACCTTC | CASSYGFGYTF | . | TRBJ1-2 | TRBV6-6 | .
TGTGCCAGCAGCTTTAGCGGGCCTTCCTACAATGAGCAGTTCTTC | CASSFSGPSYNEQFF | . | TRBJ2-1 | TRBV12-3/TRBV12-4 | TRBD2
TGCAGTGCTATCGATACCAGGGGTTCCTACGAGCAGTACTTC | CSAIDTRGSYEQYF | few | TRBJ2-7 | TRBV20-1 | .
TGTGCCATCAGTGATCGGGAAAATGGCTACGAGCAGTACTTC | CAISDRENGYEQYF | . | TRBJ2-7 | TRBV10-3 | .
TGTGCCAGCAGTACCGACAGGGGGCTTGACGAGCAGTACTTC | CASSTDRGLDEQYF | . | TRBJ2-7 | TRBV27 | TRBD1
TGCGCCAGCAGCCAACTACTTGGGGCCAACGTCCTGACTTTC | CASSQLLGANVLTF | few | TRBJ2-6 | TRBV4-1 | .
TGCAGCGTTGATTTTCCCAATCAGTTCTTC | CSVDFPNQFF | many | TRBJ2-1 | TRBV29-1 | .
TGCAGTGCTAGTCGCCAGGCAGGCAATCAGCCCCAGCATTTT | CSASRQAGNQPQHF | . | TRBJ1-5 | TRBV20-1 | .
TGTGCCAGCAGCGTAGGGGGAATCTCCTATAATTCACCCCCCCACTTT | CASSVGGISYNSPPHF | . | TRBJ1-6 | TRBV9 | .
TGCGCCAGCAGCCAAAGTCGACTGCGCGCAGATACGCAGTATTTT | CASSQSRLRADTQYF | . | TRBJ2-3 | TRBV4-3 | .
TGTGCCAGCGGAAGGGTAGCGGGGGGCACAGATACGCAGTATTTT | CASGRVAGGTDTQYF | . | TRBJ2-3 | TRBV7-2 | TRBD2